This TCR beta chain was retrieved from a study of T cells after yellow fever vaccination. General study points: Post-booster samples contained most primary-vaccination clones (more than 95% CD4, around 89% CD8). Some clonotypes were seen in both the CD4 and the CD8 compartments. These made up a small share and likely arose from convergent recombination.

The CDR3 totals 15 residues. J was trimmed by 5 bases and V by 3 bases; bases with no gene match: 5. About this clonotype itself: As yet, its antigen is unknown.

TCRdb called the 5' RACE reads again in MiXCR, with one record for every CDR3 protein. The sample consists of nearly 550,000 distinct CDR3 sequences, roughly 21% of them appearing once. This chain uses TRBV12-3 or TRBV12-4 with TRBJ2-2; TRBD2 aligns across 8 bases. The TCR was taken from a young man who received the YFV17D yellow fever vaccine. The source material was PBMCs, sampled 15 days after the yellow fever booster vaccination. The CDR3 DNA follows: TGTGCCAGCAGTTTTGTAGGACTAGCTACCGGGGAGCTGTTTTTT. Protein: CASSFVGLATGELFF.